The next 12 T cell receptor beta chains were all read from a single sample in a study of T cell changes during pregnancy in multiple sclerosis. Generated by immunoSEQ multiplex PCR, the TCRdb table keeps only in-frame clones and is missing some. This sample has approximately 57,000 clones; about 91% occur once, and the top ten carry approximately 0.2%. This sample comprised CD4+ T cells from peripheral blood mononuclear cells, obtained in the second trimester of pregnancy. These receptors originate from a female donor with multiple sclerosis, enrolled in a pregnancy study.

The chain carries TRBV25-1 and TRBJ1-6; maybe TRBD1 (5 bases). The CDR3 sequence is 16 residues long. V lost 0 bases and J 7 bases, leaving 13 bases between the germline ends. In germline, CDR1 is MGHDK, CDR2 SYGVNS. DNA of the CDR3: TGTGCCAGCAGTGAATATAACAGGAAAGTAAATTCACCCCTCCACTTT. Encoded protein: CASSEYNRKVNSPLHF.

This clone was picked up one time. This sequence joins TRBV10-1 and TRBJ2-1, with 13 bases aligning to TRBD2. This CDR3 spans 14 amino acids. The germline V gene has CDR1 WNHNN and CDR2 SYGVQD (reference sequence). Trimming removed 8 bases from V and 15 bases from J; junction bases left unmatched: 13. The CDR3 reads CASGESGTSGIRFF. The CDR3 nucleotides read TGCGCCAGCGGAGAGAGCGGGACTAGCGGGATCCGGTTCTTC.

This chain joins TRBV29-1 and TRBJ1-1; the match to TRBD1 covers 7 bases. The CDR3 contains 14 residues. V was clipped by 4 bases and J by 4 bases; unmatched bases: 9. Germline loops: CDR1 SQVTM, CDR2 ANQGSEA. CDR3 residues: CSVGGQGVSTEAFF. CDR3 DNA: TGCAGCGTTGGAGGGCAGGGGGTGTCCACTGAAGCTTTCTTT.

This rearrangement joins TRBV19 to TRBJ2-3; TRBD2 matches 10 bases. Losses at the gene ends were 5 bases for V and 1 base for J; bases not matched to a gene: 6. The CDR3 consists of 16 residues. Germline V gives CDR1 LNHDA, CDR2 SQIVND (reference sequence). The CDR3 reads CASSPGLAGGTDTQYF. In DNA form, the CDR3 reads TGTGCCAGTAGTCCAGGCCTAGCGGGGGGCACAGATACGCAGTATTTT.

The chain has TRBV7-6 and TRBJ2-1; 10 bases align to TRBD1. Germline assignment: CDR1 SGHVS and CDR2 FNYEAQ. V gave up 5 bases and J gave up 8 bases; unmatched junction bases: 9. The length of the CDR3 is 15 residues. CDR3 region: CASSAWTGGQDEQFF. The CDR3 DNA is TGTGCCAGCAGCGCGTGGACAGGGGGTCAGGATGAGCAGTTCTTC.

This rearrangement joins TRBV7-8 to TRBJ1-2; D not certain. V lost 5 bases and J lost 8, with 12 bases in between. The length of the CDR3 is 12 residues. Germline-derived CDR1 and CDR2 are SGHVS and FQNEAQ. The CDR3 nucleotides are TGTGCCAGCAGCCCGGTAGCGGGAGGCTACACCTTC. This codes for CASSPVAGGYTF.

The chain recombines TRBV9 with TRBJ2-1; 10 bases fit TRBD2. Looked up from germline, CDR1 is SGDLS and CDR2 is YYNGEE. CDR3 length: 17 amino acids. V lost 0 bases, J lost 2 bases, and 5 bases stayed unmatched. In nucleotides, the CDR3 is TGTGCCAGCAGCGTAGAGGGGCTAGCGGGGGCCTACAATGAGCAGTTCTTC. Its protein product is CASSVEGLAGAYNEQFF.

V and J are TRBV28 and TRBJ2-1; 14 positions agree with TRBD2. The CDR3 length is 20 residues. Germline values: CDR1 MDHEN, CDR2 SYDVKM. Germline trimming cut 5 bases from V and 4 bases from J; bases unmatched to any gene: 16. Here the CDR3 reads CASSASYWTSGRSGYNEQFF. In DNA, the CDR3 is TGTGCCAGCAGTGCCTCCTACTGGACTAGCGGGAGGAGCGGGTACAATGAGCAGTTCTTC.

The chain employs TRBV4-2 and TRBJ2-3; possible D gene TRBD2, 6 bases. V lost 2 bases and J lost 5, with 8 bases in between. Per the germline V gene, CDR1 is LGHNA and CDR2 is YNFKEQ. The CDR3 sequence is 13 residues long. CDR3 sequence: CASSQWEEDTQYF. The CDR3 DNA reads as TGTGCCAGCAGCCAATGGGAGGAAGATACGCAGTATTTT.

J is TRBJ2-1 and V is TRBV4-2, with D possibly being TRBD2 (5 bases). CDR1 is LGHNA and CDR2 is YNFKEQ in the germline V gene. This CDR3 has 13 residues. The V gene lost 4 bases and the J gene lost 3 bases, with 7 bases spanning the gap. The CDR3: CASSRENYNEQFF. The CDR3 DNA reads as TGTGCCAGCAGCCGGGAGAACTACAATGAGCAGTTCTTC.

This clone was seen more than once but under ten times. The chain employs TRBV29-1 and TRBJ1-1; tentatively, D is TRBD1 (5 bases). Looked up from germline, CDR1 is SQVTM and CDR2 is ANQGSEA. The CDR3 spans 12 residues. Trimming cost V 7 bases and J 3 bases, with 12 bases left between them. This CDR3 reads CSGGRIDTEAFF. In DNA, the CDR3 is TGCAGCGGGGGCAGGATCGACACTGAAGCTTTCTTT.

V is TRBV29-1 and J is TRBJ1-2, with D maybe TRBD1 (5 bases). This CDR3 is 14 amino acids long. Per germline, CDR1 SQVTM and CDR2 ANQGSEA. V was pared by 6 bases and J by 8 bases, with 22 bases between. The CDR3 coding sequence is TGCAGCGTGAGAGATCCAGGGTGGGTGGGCGGCTACACCTTC. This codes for CSVRDPGWVGGYTF.